This T cell receptor beta chain was profiled in a study of T-cell reconstitution after alpha-beta-depleted transplantation in children. This clonotype was counted many times. The CDR3 covers 15 residues. Germline CDR1 is MDHEN and CDR2 is SYDVKM. With 5 bases clipped from V and 5 bases from J, the junction kept 9 bases outside the gene matches. TCRbeta library preparation incorporated unique molecular identifiers. TCRdb reprocessed the PCR reads via MiXCR and lists one record per CDR3 protein. The data show tens of thousands of distinct CDR3 sequences, 5.5% to 7.5% seen once. The TCR was taken from a female patient aged 2-10 years who had a stem cell transplant for aplastic anemia, so the T cells may come from the graft donor. This rearrangement joins TRBV28 to TRBJ1-1; 9 nucleotides line up with TRBD1. Sequences were derived from PBMCs, mostly from graft donor cells, sampled 60 days after TCRalphabeta/CD19-depleted stem cell transplant. In nucleotides, the CDR3 is TGTGCCAGCAGTCAGGCCGGGACAGGGTGGACTGAAGCTTTCTTT. Protein sequence: CASSQAGTGWTEAFF. The variable domain in full, with the rest retrieved from reference TRBV28 and TRBJ1-1, is DVKVTQSSRYLVKRTGEKVFLECVQDMDHENMFWYRQDPGLGLRLIYFSYDVKMKEKGDIPEGYSVSREKKERFSLILESASTNQTSMYLCASSQAGTGWTEAFFGQGTRLTVV.